This T cell receptor (beta chain) is from a study of cytomegalovirus exposure and HLA in healthy donors. Study outcomes and limitations: Later analysis revealed greater clonal expansion in HLA-associated TCR beta chains than in equally common others. In a later analysis, at a false discovery rate of 0.05, over 15,000 TCR beta sequences matched HLA alleles. A later analysis found that most CMV-associated TCR beta chains appeared HLA-restricted.

This clone was detected only a few times. Its matching antigen is unknown. It was with 60 Vbeta and 13 Jbeta primers that the PCR ran. As handled by the study authors: In a later analysis, tens of millions of unique TCR beta chains included roughly 11 million shared by two or more donors. Clones were read by immunoSEQ multiplex PCR, and TCRdb kept only the in-frame ones, dropping some. V, J and clone size are those of that table, while D and trimming were read from the DNA. The sample shows about 130,000 clones, roughly three quarters of them seen only once. CDR3 length: 16 residues. The J segment lost 5 bases and the V segment lost 5 bases, leaving 10 bases of the junction unmatched. Germline loops: CDR1 SGHTA, CDR2 FQGNSA.

The sequence was collected from a woman between 55 and 75 years old in good health and CMV-seronegative. The chain employs TRBV7-2 and TRBJ2-3, with 10 bases matching TRBD2. The sequenced sample was PBMCs. CDR3 sequence reads: CASSNKLAGRVDTQYF. DNA of the CDR3: TGTGCCAGCAGCAATAAACTAGCGGGACGAGTAGATACGCAGTATTTT.